These T cell receptor beta chains were read from a single sample in a study of T cells in Graves' hyperthyroidism and ophthalmopathy. TCRdb used MiXCR to reprocess the multiplex PCR reads, holding one entry per CDR3 protein. Among approximately 620,000 distinct CDR3 sequences listed, more than 15% were seen once. Sequenced material: blood. The source of these receptors is a woman in her thirties or forties with Graves' ophthalmopathy. Each CDR3 is given with its conserved first and last residue. The D gene is left open where the match is weak.

CDR3: CASSWDRGMSTEAFF
V: TRBV2
D: TRBD1

CDR3: CASSPWNEGTEAFF
V: TRBV13
D: NA

CDR3: CASSIGGGGPTKWFF
V: TRBV19
D: TRBD2

CDR3: CATRTGGENIQYF
V: TRBV10-3
D: TRBD1

CDR3: CASSLDGEEQYF
V: TRBV7-9
D: NA

CDR3: CSAKGTSGQPQHF
V: TRBV20-1
D: NA

CDR3: CSARETERTRAMDSNYNSPLHF
V: TRBV20-1
D: NA

CDR3: CASGDRGGYEQYF
V: TRBV9
D: TRBD1

CDR3: CASSLRGVGTGEQFF
V: TRBV27
D: TRBD2

CDR3: CASSRGLEGYLFF
V: TRBV7-9
D: NA

CDR3: CASSSRLAGKIYEQYF
V: TRBV27
D: TRBD2

CDR3: CSARGLAGGSSYNEQFF
V: TRBV20-1
D: TRBD2

CDR3: CAWSKGLSNQPQHF
V: TRBV30
D: NA

CDR3: CASSLRRVETQYF
V: TRBV12-3/TRBV12-4
D: NA

CDR3: CASTPSTGDTQYF
V: TRBV5-1
D: NA

CDR3: CASSSGRGRADTQYF
V: TRBV27
D: NA

CDR3: CAWSETGISGANVLTF
V: TRBV30
D: NA

CDR3: CASRGPPEDEQYF
V: TRBV6-1
D: NA

CDR3: CASKRGSSCEQYF
V: TRBV27
D: NA

CDR3: CAISSGTQYEQYF
V: TRBV6-2/TRBV6-3
D: NA

CDR3: CASRATHSGETQYF
V: TRBV19
D: NA

CDR3: CASSEGWREIHETQYF
V: TRBV2
D: TRBD2

CDR3: CASSSGTGNTEAFF
V: TRBV5-1
D: TRBD1

CDR3: CASSRTSGGIDTQYF
V: TRBV3-1
D: TRBD2

CDR3: CASSLDHGRGNEQFF
V: TRBV7-3
D: NA

CDR3: CASSSRNDGRLFF
V: TRBV28
D: NA

CDR3: CASSLRAGRDEKLFF
V: TRBV5-1
D: NA

CDR3: CASSQEPGGRSQPQHF
V: TRBV4-1
D: TRBD1